Presented here are 29 T cell receptor beta chains from one specimen sequenced in a study of identical twins. TCRdb reanalysed the 5' RACE reads using MiXCR and keeps one entry per CDR3 protein. The sample records 500,000 to 550,000 distinct CDR3 sequences, approximately 22% being singletons. In addition, the sample was reused for a study of T cells expressing NK-cell markers.

Material for sequencing was CD4+ T cells sorted from blood. All receptors derive from a young woman in good health.

This clonotype was recorded once. The V call is TRBV7-6, the J call TRBJ2-1; 8 bases are a match to TRBD2. CDR1 and CDR2 (germline): SGHVS, FNYEAQ. The CDR3 is made up of 15 amino acids. V gave up 4 bases and J gave up 3 bases; unmatched junction bases: 5. The CDR3 loop reads CASSSEREIYNEQFF. The CDR3 DNA is TGTGCCAGCAGCTCGGAGCGGGAGATCTACAATGAGCAGTTCTTC.

This clonotype has a handful of counts. The chain employs TRBV20-1 and TRBJ2-5; D tentatively reads TRBD1 or TRBD2 (5 bases each). The V gene's germline CDR1 is DFQATT and CDR2 SNEGSKA (reference sequence). The CDR3 runs 14 residues. V was cut by 4 bases and J by 1 base, with 13 bases left in between. CDR3 sequence (DNA): TGCAGTGCTATTAGACCGGGACGCCAAGAGACCCAGTACTTC. Protein sequence: CSAIRPGRQETQYF.

This clonotype is a singleton in its sample. The chain carries TRBV5-1 and TRBJ1-1, with D possibly being TRBD1 (5 bases). The V gene's germline CDR1 is SGHRS and CDR2 YFSETQ. The CDR3 has 15 amino acids. V was trimmed by 0 bases and J by 6 bases, leaving 15 bases between them. The CDR3 loop is CASSLAKGSMAEAFF. CDR3 DNA: TGCGCCAGCAGCTTGGCCAAGGGGTCGATGGCTGAAGCTTTCTTT.

This clonotype showed up just a few times. CDR3 region: CASSFETPSYEQYF. CDR3 sequence (DNA): TGTGCCAGCAGTTTTGAGACACCCTCCTACGAGCAGTACTTC. The chain links TRBV12-3 or TRBV12-4 to TRBJ2-7; D is uncertain. V was trimmed by 3 bases and J by 0 bases, leaving 9 bases between them. The CDR3 is made up of 14 amino acids.

In its sample, this clonotype was seen a few times. The chain carries TRBV6-2 or TRBV6-3 and TRBJ2-7, with a possible D match to TRBD2 (5 bases). Trimming removed 5 bases at V and 3 bases at J, with 14 bases between. The CDR3 runs to 14 residues. Germline assignment: CDR1 MNHEY and CDR2 SVGEGT. The CDR3 DNA reads as TGTGCCAGCAGTCTCCTTCCGAGGGACTACGAGCAGTACTTC. Its protein is CASSLLPRDYEQYF.

This chain uses TRBV25-1 with TRBJ2-5; D is unresolved. The CDR3 is made up of 13 amino acids. V lost 4 bases to trimming and J lost 5 bases, with 11 bases between them. Germline loops: CDR1 MGHDK, CDR2 SYGVNS. The CDR3 reads CASSGHGRETQYF. DNA of the CDR3: TGTGCCAGCAGTGGCCACGGACGGGAGACCCAGTACTTC.

The chain recombines TRBV6-2 or TRBV6-3 with TRBJ2-3; no reliable D call. The CDR3 consists of 12 residues. CDR1 is MNHEY, CDR2 SVGEGT, per germline. V was cut by 2 bases and J by 6 bases, with 6 bases left in between. CDR3 loop: CASSYQADTQYF. The CDR3 coding sequence is TGTGCCAGCAGTTACCAGGCGGATACGCAGTATTTT.

This clonotype was recorded many times. The J gene is TRBJ2-7, the V gene TRBV5-1; 8 bases align to TRBD2. CDR1 and CDR2 from the germline V gene are SGHRS and YFSETQ. V was pared by 5 bases and J by 5 bases, with 9 bases of the junction left unmatched. The CDR3 sequence is 14 residues long. CDR3 sequence: CASRWSGSSDEQYF. The CDR3, as DNA: TGCGCCAGCAGATGGAGCGGGAGTAGTGACGAGCAGTACTTC.

This clonotype showed up just a few times. This rearrangement joins TRBV6-2 or TRBV6-3 to TRBJ1-4, with no clear D. With 0 bases removed from V and 5 bases from J, the gap between germline ends came to 10 bases. The CDR3 contains 15 residues. Germline V CDR1 and CDR2: MNHEY, SVGEGT. The CDR3 region has the DNA TGTGCCAGCAGTTACTCGAGGACGGGGAATGAAAAACTGTTTTTT. It codes for CASSYSRTGNEKLFF.

The chain links TRBV5-4 to TRBJ2-1; 13 bases fit TRBD2. J gave up 8 bases and V 1 base, and 15 bases lay outside the gene matches. This CDR3 has 19 residues. Germline CDR1 SGHNT, CDR2 YYREEE (reference sequence). CDR3 region: CASSLTGLAGVEEYDEQFF. Written as DNA, the CDR3 is TGTGCCAGCAGCTTGACCGGACTAGCGGGAGTAGAGGAGTACGATGAGCAGTTCTTC. The whole variable domain, remainder taken from reference TRBV5-4 and TRBJ2-1, is ETGVTQSPTHLIKTRGQQVTLRCSSQSGHNTVSWYQQALGQGPQFIFQYYREEENGRGNFPPRFSGLQFPNYSSELNVNALELDDSALYLCASSLTGLAGVEEYDEQFFGPGTRLTVL.

V usage is TRBV12-3 or TRBV12-4 and J usage is TRBJ2-1, with D possibly matching TRBD1 (6 bases). The germline V and J ends were trimmed by 5 bases and 6 bases, with 20 bases remaining between them. The CDR3 totals 16 residues. The CDR3: CASSLGDTGFGNEQFF. The CDR3 DNA follows: TGTGCCAGCAGTCTCGGGGACACGGGATTCGGCAATGAGCAGTTCTTC.

V is TRBV5-1 and J is TRBJ2-1; D gene ambiguous. The CDR3 loop spans 15 amino acids. V was cut by 7 bases and J by 1 base, with 15 bases left in between. Germline assignment: CDR1 SGHRS and CDR2 YFSETQ. As DNA, the CDR3 is TGCGCCAGCGCTTCATACTTGAGTTCCTACAATGAGCAGTTCTTC. Its translation: CASASYLSSYNEQFF.

The CDR3 nucleotides are TGTGCCAGCAGTTACAGGAGTGAGCAGTTCTTC. Translated: CASSYRSEQFF. The chain is built from TRBV6-6 and TRBJ2-1; D is unclear. This CDR3 has 11 residues. Trimming took 2 bases from V and 9 from J, leaving 5 bases between them. Germline CDR1 MNHNY, CDR2 SVGAGI (reference sequence).

This chain uses TRBV6-1 with TRBJ2-1; D gene ambiguous. Trimming removed 6 bases from V and 0 bases from J, with 12 bases in between. CDR1 is MNHNS and CDR2 is SASEGT in the germline V gene. CDR3 length: 15 residues. The CDR3 nucleotides are TGTGCCAGCAGCCTTCGGATCGGCTCCTACAATGAGCAGTTCTTC. This translates into CASSLRIGSYNEQFF.

Comments on this clonotype: A much larger clone is a single base away; this may be a read error. The chain joins TRBV29-1 to TRBJ2-7; perhaps TRBD2 as D (5 bases). This CDR3 comprises 14 residues. Germline V gene data show CDR1 as SQVTM and CDR2 as ANQGSEA. The CDR3 reads CNVLRTPSSYEQYF. As DNA, the CDR3 is TGCAACGTCCTCAGGACTCCCAGCTCCTACGAGCAGTACTTC.

The V and J genes are TRBV9 and TRBJ2-3; 14 bases align to TRBD2. Germline CDR1 SGDLS, CDR2 YYNGEE. Trimming removed 3 bases from V and 4 bases from J; junction bases left unmatched: 7. The CDR3 consists of 17 residues. The CDR3 loop reads CASSGRLAGGKADTQYF. In DNA form, the CDR3 reads TGTGCCAGCAGCGGCCGACTAGCGGGGGGGAAAGCAGATACGCAGTATTTT.

The sample holds many counts of this clonotype. The rearrangement uses TRBV20-1 and TRBJ2-7; D is uncertain. Germline CDR1 reads DFQATT; CDR2 reads SNEGSKA (reference sequence). Trimming left V 2 bases short and J 4 bases short, with 9 bases between. The CDR3 has 12 residues. The CDR3 DNA follows: TGCAGTGCTAGAAGATATTCTTACGAGCAGTACTTC. This translates into CSARRYSYEQYF.

This chain links TRBV12-3 or TRBV12-4 with TRBJ2-2, with D perhaps being TRBD1 or TRBD2 (5 bases each). V shed 6 bases and J shed 3 bases, with 8 bases lying between them. This CDR3 spans 13 amino acids. The CDR3 region has the DNA TGTGCCAGCAGGGGACCATACACCGGGGAGCTGTTTTTT. This encodes CASRGPYTGELFF.

This sequence joins TRBV11-2 and TRBJ2-3; D tentatively fits TRBD1 or TRBD2 (6 bases each). V gave up 4 bases and J gave up 6 bases, with 20 bases separating them. CDR3 length: 16 residues. CDR1 is SGHAT, CDR2 FQNNGV, per germline. CDR3 coding DNA: TGTGCCAGCAGCTCAGCCGGGCCCGGGGGCAGGGATACGCAGTATTTT. This codes for CASSSAGPGGRDTQYF.

This clonotype was observed a handful of times. The rearrangement links TRBV25-1 to TRBJ2-2; unclear D gene. Trimming removed 1 base at V and 7 bases at J, with 7 bases between. The germline gives CDR1 MGHDK, CDR2 SYGVNS. The CDR3 contains 13 residues. In DNA form, the CDR3 reads TGTGCCAGCAGTGAATTAGGAGACGGGGAGCTGTTTTTT. Translated: CASSELGDGELFF.

There are a few counts of this clonotype. The chain is built from TRBV24-1 and TRBJ1-1; D is uncertain. Per germline, CDR1 KGHDR and CDR2 SFDVKD. The ends were cut back, 4 bases at V and 6 bases at J, with 11 bases in the middle. This CDR3 region has 13 residues. The CDR3 reads CATSDPSGAEAFF. CDR3 nucleotide sequence: TGTGCCACCAGTGACCCATCAGGCGCTGAAGCTTTCTTT.

This clonotype was found many times. The chain employs TRBV20-1 and TRBJ2-3, with a possible D match to TRBD2 (5 bases). V dropped 3 bases and J dropped 6 bases, with 16 bases sitting between them. This CDR3 comprises 14 residues. Germline V gene data show CDR1 as DFQATT and CDR2 as SNEGSKA (reference sequence). CDR3 in DNA: TGCAGTGCTAGGCCATATCGTACGGGGGATACGCAGTATTTT. Translation: CSARPYRTGDTQYF.

V is TRBV5-1 and J is TRBJ2-5; D unresolved. V lost 0 bases to trimming and J lost 0 bases, with 6 bases between them. The CDR3 has 14 residues. Per germline, CDR1 SGHRS and CDR2 YFSETQ. CDR3 amino acids: CASSLVLYQETQYF. The CDR3 DNA sequence: TGCGCCAGCAGCTTGGTCCTGTACCAAGAGACCCAGTACTTC.

The chain links TRBV7-9 to TRBJ2-7; no reliable D call. This CDR3 is built from 17 residues. V dropped 4 bases and J dropped 2 bases, with 21 bases sitting between them. Per germline, CDR1 SEHNR and CDR2 FQNEAQ (reference sequence). The chain's CDR3 is CASSSWLLDWVPYEQYF. CDR3 coding DNA: TGTGCCAGCAGCTCCTGGCTCCTCGACTGGGTCCCCTACGAGCAGTACTTC.

The V call is TRBV7-2, the J call TRBJ1-5, with TRBD1 matching 7 bases. The germline V gene encodes CDR1 SGHTA and CDR2 FQGNSA. The CDR3 contains 15 residues. The V segment lost 5 bases and the J segment 4 bases; nucleotides outside the gene matches: 8. CDR3 sequence reads: CASSPQGQTNQPQHF. As DNA, the CDR3 is TGTGCCAGCAGCCCCCAGGGACAGACAAATCAGCCCCAGCATTTT. Using reference TRBV7-2 and TRBJ1-5 for the parts outside the CDR3, the full variable domain is GAGVSQSPSNKVTEKGKDVELRCDPISGHTALYWYRQSLGQGLEFLIYFQGNSAPDKSGLPSDRFSAERTGGSVSTLTIQRTQQEDSAVYLCASSPQGQTNQPQHFGDGTRLSIL.

This clonotype came up a few times. The J gene is TRBJ2-7, the V gene TRBV21-1; no check of the table's D call, TRBD1, against the DNA was made. TRBV21-1 is labeled a pseudogene. This CDR3 region has 15 residues. CDR3 loop: CASSKSRAGNYEQYF. In nucleotides, the CDR3 is TGTGCCAGCAGCAAAAGTCGGGCCGGGAACTACGAGCAGTACTTC.

This clonotype has only a few counts. This chain uses TRBV5-4 with TRBJ1-4; D is undetermined. Between the trimmed V and J ends, which lost 3 bases and 3 bases, there was a span of 9 bases. CDR1 SGHNT and CDR2 YYREEE come from the germline V gene (reference sequence). This CDR3 comprises 14 residues. CDR3 loop: CASSSREPNEKLFF. The CDR3 nucleotides are TGTGCCAGCAGCTCGAGGGAACCTAATGAAAAACTGTTTTTT.

This clonotype is a singleton in its sample. The chain is built from TRBV6-1 and TRBJ2-3; D possibly matches TRBD1 or TRBD2 (5 bases each). Germline V gives CDR1 MNHNS, CDR2 SASEGT. This CDR3 has 13 amino acids. V was pared by 6 bases and J by 6 bases, with 13 bases between. The CDR3 DNA is TGTGCCAGCAGCATCGACTGGGGGGATACGCAGTATTTT. Translating it yields CASSIDWGDTQYF.

The genes are TRBV20-1 and TRBJ1-2, with 7 nucleotides matching TRBD1. Germline CDR1 DFQATT, CDR2 SNEGSKA (reference sequence). The CDR3 has 13 residues. V was clipped by 5 bases and J by 3 bases; unmatched bases: 6. The CDR3 DNA sequence: TGCAGTGCTGGAAAAACAGGGGACTATGGCTACACCTTC. Encoded protein: CSAGKTGDYGYTF.